This TCR beta chain appears in the sequencing data of a study of Tregs in tolerant kidney transplant recipients. As for the study in general: Mixed chimerism was transient after nonmyeloablative marrow transplants from related graft donors.

Study-wide results and limits: This study did not directly address biological reproducibility. Tolerant patients' donor-specific Tregs expanded beyond overall Tregs, suggesting antigen-driven growth. Changing PCR primers prevented nucleotide comparison between some patients' samples.

In regard to this clone: The antigen is unknown.

The CDR3 has 14 residues. Germline CDR1 reads SNHLY; CDR2 reads FYNNEI. Trimming cost V 7 bases and J 6 bases; bases outside gene matches: 9. Repertoires were generated with immunoSEQ multiplex PCR, while TCRdb's copy carries only in-frame clones and drops some. The sample contains 70,000 to 95,000 clones, more than 85% of which appear only once. This sequence was found in a human donor who received a combined kidney and bone marrow transplant. The rearrangement uses TRBV2 and TRBJ2-5; TRBD1 matches at 9 bases. Sample: Tregs from blood, taken before the transplant. DNA for the CDR3: TGTGCCAGCAACCGGGACAGGGAAATGAAGACCCAGTACTTC. It translates to CASNRDREMKTQYF. The full variable domain, with the rest looked up from reference TRBV2 and TRBJ2-5, is EPEVTQTPSHQVTQMGQEVILRCVPISNHLYFYWYRQILGQKVEFLVSFYNNEISEKSEIFDDQFSVERPDGSNFTLKIRSTKLEDSAMYFCASNRDREMKTQYFGPGTRLLVL.